The 28 T cell receptor beta chains below were found in one sample sequenced in a study of blood T cell repertoires in COVID-19. Data came from immunoSEQ multiplex PCR; TCRdb stores just in-frame clones and leaves some out. The table lists tens of thousands of clones, approximately 85% of them singletons. Material: peripheral blood. These receptors originate from a man aged 50 or older with active COVID-19.

This clone came up a few times. The chain has TRBV27 and TRBJ2-2, with 9 bases lining up with TRBD1. This CDR3 is 15 amino acids long. After removal of 10 bases from V and 5 bases from J, the junction contained 11 bases not matched to a gene. Germline V gene lookup returns CDR1 MNHEY and CDR2 SMNVEV (reference sequence). The CDR3 loop is CATIPGTGFTGELFF. The DNA for the CDR3 is TGTGCCACCATTCCCGGGACAGGGTTTACCGGGGAGCTGTTTTTT.

The J gene is TRBJ2-7, the V gene TRBV9, with 10 bases aligning to TRBD1. This CDR3 is 15 amino acids long. Germline V gene data show CDR1 as SGDLS and CDR2 as YYNGEE. V lost 0 bases to trimming and J lost 6 bases; unmatched junction nucleotides: 6. DNA of the CDR3: TGTGCCAGCAGCGTAGCCGACAGGGGGCTTGGCGAGCAGTACTTC. Its translation is CASSVADRGLGEQYF.

The chain combines TRBV3-1 (or the pseudogene TRBV3-2) with TRBJ2-2; 8 nucleotides agree with TRBD1. This CDR3 comprises 13 residues. CDR1 is LGHDT, CDR2 YNNKEL, per germline (reference sequence). V dropped 8 bases and J dropped 5; count of bases not matched to a gene: 4. CDR3 in amino acids: CASHTGGTGELFF. The CDR3 region has the DNA TGTGCCAGCCACACAGGGGGGACCGGGGAGCTGTTTTTT.

The V call is TRBV6-6, the J call TRBJ1-6; D gene unclear. There are 16 residues in the CDR3. V lost 10 bases and J lost 1, with 17 bases in between. Germline values: CDR1 MNHNY, CDR2 SVGAGI (reference sequence). The CDR3 region has the DNA TGTGCCATCAAGGAATGGGAGCAGTCCTATAATTCACCCCTCCACTTT. Residues: CAIKEWEQSYNSPLHF.

V is TRBV24-1 and J is TRBJ2-1, with 7 bases fitting TRBD2. The CDR3 contains 15 residues. Germline V CDR1 and CDR2: KGHDR, SFDVKD. Trimming removed 4 bases from V and 3 bases from J; junction bases left unmatched: 5. The CDR3 protein is CATSEKGGFYNEQFF. Written as DNA, the CDR3 is TGTGCCACCAGTGAAAAGGGAGGGTTCTACAATGAGCAGTTCTTC.

V and J are TRBV3-1 (or the pseudogene TRBV3-2) and TRBJ2-3; 7 nucleotides match TRBD2. Germline trimming cut 4 bases from V and 1 base from J; bases unmatched to any gene: 5. Per the germline V gene, CDR1 is LGHDT and CDR2 is YNNKEL (reference sequence). The CDR3 consists of 15 residues. The CDR3 protein is CASSRLSGGTDTQYF. For the CDR3, the DNA is TGTGCCAGCAGCCGCCTCAGCGGGGGCACAGATACGCAGTATTTT.

The J gene is TRBJ2-7, the V gene TRBV5-1; TRBD2 agrees at 7 bases. The V gene end was trimmed by 5 bases and the J gene end by 2 bases; junction bases not matched to a gene: 7. This CDR3 comprises 14 residues. From germline, CDR1 is SGHRS and CDR2 YFSETQ. CDR3 amino acids: CASRSLAGAYEQYF. The CDR3 coding sequence is TGCGCCAGCAGATCCCTGGCGGGAGCCTACGAGCAGTACTTC.

This chain links TRBV5-4 with TRBJ2-2, with D perhaps TRBD2 (6 bases). Germline V lookup: CDR1 SGHNT, CDR2 YYREEE (reference sequence). The CDR3 is 13 amino acids. V dropped 7 bases and J dropped 6 bases, with 13 bases sitting between them. The DNA of the CDR3 is TGTGCCAGCGGGACTCCTCATCCCGGGGAGCTGTTTTTT. It translates to CASGTPHPGELFF.

This chain connects TRBV21-1 to TRBJ1-1; TRBD1 reflects the table's D call only, with no check against the DNA. TRBV21-1 is reported as a pseudogene. This CDR3 spans 16 amino acids. For the CDR3, the DNA is TGTGCCAGCAGCAATCATACAGGGGGCATGAACACTGAAGCTTTCTTT. This encodes CASSNHTGGMNTEAFF.

The J gene is TRBJ1-5, the V gene TRBV6-2 or TRBV6-3; 8 bases agree with TRBD1. The CDR3 consists of 15 residues. Germline V gives CDR1 MNHEY, CDR2 SVGEGT. V shed 4 bases and J 4 bases; nucleotides not matched to a gene: 6. CDR3: CASSSDRAINQPQHF. In DNA form, the CDR3 reads TGTGCCAGCAGTTCGGACAGGGCTATTAATCAGCCCCAGCATTTT.

The CDR3 here is CASSLGVGGYTGELFF. The CDR3 DNA sequence: TGTGCCAGCAGCTTAGGCGTAGGGGGTTACACCGGGGAGCTGTTTTTT. The chain employs TRBV11-2 and TRBJ2-2; D may be TRBD1 (6 bases). Trimming removed 1 base from V and 3 bases from J, with 12 bases in between. CDR1 and CDR2 (germline): SGHAT, FQNNGV. The CDR3 extends over 16 amino acids.

The chain uses TRBV15 and TRBJ2-5; D is ambiguous. Germline CDR1 LNHNV, CDR2 YYDKDF (reference sequence). The CDR3 covers 17 residues. V was pared by 5 bases and J by 0 bases, with 19 bases between. The chain's CDR3 is CATSASRRIGYQETQYF. For the CDR3, the DNA is TGTGCCACCAGCGCTTCGCGGCGGATTGGGTACCAAGAGACCCAGTACTTC.

The CDR3 region is CASSLVGGASYEQYF. The CDR3 DNA sequence: TGCGCCAGCAGCTTGGTGGGGGGGGCGAGCTACGAGCAGTACTTC. The chain combines TRBV5-1 with TRBJ2-7; D is perhaps TRBD2 (7 bases). The CDR3 consists of 15 residues. Trimming removed 0 bases at V and 3 bases at J, with 13 bases between. The germline V gene encodes CDR1 SGHRS and CDR2 YFSETQ.

CDR3 region: CASSWALNTEAFF. The CDR3 coding sequence is TGTGCCAGCAGCTGGGCATTGAACACTGAAGCTTTCTTT. V is TRBV5-4 and J is TRBJ1-1; unclear D gene. Germline V CDR1 and CDR2: SGHNT, YYREEE (reference sequence). This CDR3 is 13 amino acids long. Trimming removed 3 bases from V and 0 bases from J, with 6 bases in between.

This clone was counted once. The chain has TRBV7-2 and TRBJ2-3; D gene unclear. The V gene lost 6 bases and the J gene lost 1 base, with 11 bases spanning the gap. Germline-derived CDR1 and CDR2 are SGHTA and FQGNSA. This CDR3 is built from 14 residues. The CDR3 sequence is CASRRLIGTDTQYF. The CDR3 coding sequence is TGTGCCAGCAGGAGGCTGATTGGCACAGATACGCAGTATTTT. Filled out from reference TRBV7-2 and TRBJ2-3, the complete variable domain reads GAGVSQSPSNKVTEKGKDVELRCDPISGHTALYWYRQSLGQGLEFLIYFQGNSAPDKSGLPSDRFSAERTGGSVSTLTIQRTQQEDSAVYLCASRRLIGTDTQYFGPGTRLTVL.

The V gene is TRBV6-2 or TRBV6-3, the J gene TRBJ2-5, with TRBD2 identical over 7 bases. Germline V CDR1 and CDR2: MNHEY, SVGEGT. The CDR3 consists of 15 residues. With V trimmed by 0 bases and J by 6 bases, 7 bases remained unmatched. CDR3 nucleotide sequence: TGTGCCAGCAGTTACTCGGGAGGGGCGGTGAAGACCCAGTACTTC. Translating gives CASSYSGGAVKTQYF.

The rearrangement links TRBV5-6 to TRBJ1-1; a possible D gene is TRBD1 (6 bases). Trimming took 0 bases from V and 10 from J, leaving 10 bases between them. The germline V gene has CDR1 SGHDT and CDR2 YYEEEE. The CDR3 is made up of 12 amino acids. The CDR3 loop reads CASSLDRVGAFF. The CDR3 region has the DNA TGTGCCAGCAGCTTGGACAGGGTAGGAGCTTTCTTT.

As to this clone: Additional DNA sequences in this sample encode the identical CDR3. The chain employs TRBV18 and TRBJ1-6, with 9 bases aligning to TRBD1. Germline V lookup: CDR1 KGHSH, CDR2 LQKENI. J was trimmed by 7 bases and V by 3 bases; bases with no gene match: 1. The CDR3 totals 14 residues. The CDR3 loop is CASSPGQGNSPLHF. In nucleotides, the CDR3 is TGTGCCAGCTCACCTGGACAGGGGAATTCACCCCTCCACTTT.

This chain uses TRBV5-1 with TRBJ2-3; the match to TRBD1 covers 11 bases. CDR1 is SGHRS and CDR2 is YFSETQ in the germline V gene. The CDR3 has 14 amino acids. The ends lost 5 bases at V and 5 bases at J; junction bases unmatched: 4. CDR3 residues: CASRGTGGGDTQYF. The CDR3 nucleotides read TGCGCCAGCAGAGGGACAGGGGGTGGAGATACGCAGTATTTT.

The gene calls are TRBV27 and TRBJ1-5, with 7 bases that match TRBD1. The germline V gene has CDR1 MNHEY and CDR2 SMNVEV (reference sequence). V shed 0 bases, J shed 7 bases, and the junction held 6 bases outside the gene matches. This CDR3 spans 15 amino acids. CDR3 sequence: CASSLSKGAGQPQHF. As DNA, the CDR3 is TGTGCCAGCAGTTTATCGAAGGGGGCCGGCCAGCCCCAGCATTTT.

The rearrangement uses TRBV5-4 and TRBJ1-1, with D possibly matching TRBD1 (5 bases). This CDR3 is 15 amino acids long. The V end was cut by 9 bases, the J end by 4 bases, with 22 bases between. CDR1 SGHNT and CDR2 YYREEE come from the germline V gene (reference sequence). CDR3 DNA sequence: TGTGCCATACAGGCTTTCTCGGGTATCGGCACTGAAGCTTTCTTT. Amino acid sequence: CAIQAFSGIGTEAFF.

The V gene is TRBV27, the J gene TRBJ2-2; TRBD1 might be the D (6 bases). This CDR3 region has 15 residues. CDR1 MNHEY and CDR2 SMNVEV come from the germline V gene (reference sequence). V was clipped by 7 bases and J by 0 bases, with 12 bases between them. CDR3 in DNA: TGTGCCAGCAACTCAGGGGCCGCGAACACCGGGGAGCTGTTTTTT. The encoded protein is CASNSGAANTGELFF.

This CDR3 reads CASSPYTPYNSPLHF. For the CDR3, the DNA is TGTGCCAGCAGCCCTTACACCCCCTATAATTCACCCCTCCACTTT. This chain links TRBV5-4 with TRBJ1-6, with D unresolved. V dropped 4 bases and J dropped 2 bases, with 10 bases sitting between them. Germline CDR1 is SGHNT and CDR2 is YYREEE (reference sequence). CDR3 length: 15 amino acids. Complete variable domain (other parts from reference TRBV5-4 and TRBJ1-6): ETGVTQSPTHLIKTRGQQVTLRCSSQSGHNTVSWYQQALGQGPQFIFQYYREEENGRGNFPPRFSGLQFPNYSSELNVNALELDDSALYLCASSPYTPYNSPLHFGNGTRLTVT.

In the case of this clone: The junction and the germline gene differ at one end; a read error may be behind it. This sequence joins TRBV5-5 and TRBJ2-3; a weak D match, TRBD2 (6 bases). Germline CDR1 and CDR2: SGHKS and YYEKEE (reference sequence). CDR3 length equals 16 residues. The DNA of the CDR3 is TGTGCCAGCAGAGCCCCAAGTAGCCCCCTGGAGGGTCGGGCCCTCTTT. Its protein is CASRAPSSPLEGRALF.

DNA for the CDR3: TGTGCCTCTAGGTTCGGGGACTACAATGAGCAGTTCTTC. Protein: CASRFGDYNEQFF. The V and J genes are TRBV7-8 and TRBJ2-1; perhaps TRBD2 as D (5 bases). The V end was cut by 11 bases, the J end by 3 bases, with 14 bases between. Looked up from germline, CDR1 is SGHVS and CDR2 is FQNEAQ. The CDR3 is 13 residues long.

This rearrangement joins TRBV21-1 to TRBJ2-5; TRBD1 is taken as the D call from the table, unchecked against the DNA. TRBV21-1 is marked as a pseudogene. The CDR3 runs to 17 residues. The CDR3 sequence: CAGYTDRDQGCQETQYF. Written as DNA, the CDR3 is TGTGCCGGCTACACGGACAGGGATCAAGGTTGCCAAGAGACCCAGTACTTC.

The V and J genes are TRBV7-9 and TRBJ2-3; 10 bases align to TRBD2. CDR3 size: 16 residues. V trimming: 4 bases; J trimming: 8 bases; junction bases outside the gene matches: 12. The germline V gene has CDR1 SEHNR and CDR2 FQNEAQ (reference sequence). CDR3 sequence: CASSSFSGGTRVTQYF. The CDR3 DNA sequence: TGTGCCAGCAGCTCCTTTAGCGGGGGGACTCGGGTTACGCAGTATTTT.

The count of this clone is one. The CDR3: CASSAFGRGFVNEQYF. The CDR3 DNA reads TGTGCCAGCAGCGCTTTCGGGCGGGGATTCGTCAACGAGCAGTACTTC. The chain combines TRBV5-4 with TRBJ2-7; D possibly corresponds to TRBD2 (6 bases). The CDR3 contains 16 residues. The germline V gene encodes CDR1 SGHNT and CDR2 YYREEE (reference sequence). V lost 4 bases to trimming and J lost 5 bases, with 22 bases between them.